This T cell receptor (beta chain) originates from a study of CD8 T cells in Susac syndrome. It was with random hexamers that about 0.45 to 1 ug RNA was reverse transcribed. TCRdb re-called the immunoSEQ multiplex PCR reads through MiXCR, storing one row per CDR3 protein. The sample holds nearly 200,000 distinct CDR3 sequences, about 95% seen once. From blood CD8+ and CD4+ T cells, the TCR beta chain was sequenced. Patients with stable or active relapsing-remitting disease, all of them treatment-naive, made up the multiple sclerosis controls. The TEMRA cells underwent FACS enrichment, while the CD8+ and CD4+ T cells underwent negative isolation. The V end was cut by 7 bases, the J end by 1 base, with 13 bases between. Germline-derived CDR1 and CDR2 are SNHLY and FYNNEI. CDR3 length: 14 amino acids.

This chain links TRBV2 with TRBJ2-5; D gene ambiguous. The sequencing sample was made of CD4+ T cells from PBMCs. The receptor comes from a human donor with multiple sclerosis. CDR3 coding DNA: TGTGCCAGCAACCCCTCCCAAGGCCAAGAGACCCAGTACTTC. Encoded protein: CASNPSQGQETQYF. The full variable domain, rest sourced from reference TRBV2 and TRBJ2-5, is EPEVTQTPSHQVTQMGQEVILRCVPISNHLYFYWYRQILGQKVEFLVSFYNNEISEKSEIFDDQFSVERPDGSNFTLKIRSTKLEDSAMYFCASNPSQGQETQYFGPGTRLLVL.